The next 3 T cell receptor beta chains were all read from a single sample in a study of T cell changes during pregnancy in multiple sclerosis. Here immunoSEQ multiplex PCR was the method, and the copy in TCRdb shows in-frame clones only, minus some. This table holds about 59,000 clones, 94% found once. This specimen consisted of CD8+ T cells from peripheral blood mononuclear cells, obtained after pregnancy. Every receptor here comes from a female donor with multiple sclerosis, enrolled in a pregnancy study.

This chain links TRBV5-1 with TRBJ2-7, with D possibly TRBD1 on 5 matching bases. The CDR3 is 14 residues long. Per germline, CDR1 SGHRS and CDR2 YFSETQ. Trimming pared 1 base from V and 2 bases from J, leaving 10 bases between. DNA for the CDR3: TGCGCCAGCAGCTTGTCCCGCAGGGCCTACGAGCAGTACTTC. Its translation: CASSLSRRAYEQYF.

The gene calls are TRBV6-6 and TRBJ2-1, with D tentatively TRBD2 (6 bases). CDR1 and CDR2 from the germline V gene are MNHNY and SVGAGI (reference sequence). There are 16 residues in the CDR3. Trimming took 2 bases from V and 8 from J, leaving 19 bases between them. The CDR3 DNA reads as TGTGCCAGCAGTTACATGGGGGGAGAGGTCGTCGATGAGCAGTTCTTC. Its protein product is CASSYMGGEVVDEQFF.

CDR3: CASSRVLYGYTF. CDR3 nucleotides: TGTGCCAGCAGTCGGGTCCTCTATGGCTACACCTTC. The rearrangement uses TRBV28 and TRBJ1-2; D ambiguous. The V end lost 5 bases, the J end lost 4 bases, and 8 bases lay between the germline ends. The CDR3 totals 12 residues. The V gene's germline CDR1 is MDHEN and CDR2 SYDVKM.